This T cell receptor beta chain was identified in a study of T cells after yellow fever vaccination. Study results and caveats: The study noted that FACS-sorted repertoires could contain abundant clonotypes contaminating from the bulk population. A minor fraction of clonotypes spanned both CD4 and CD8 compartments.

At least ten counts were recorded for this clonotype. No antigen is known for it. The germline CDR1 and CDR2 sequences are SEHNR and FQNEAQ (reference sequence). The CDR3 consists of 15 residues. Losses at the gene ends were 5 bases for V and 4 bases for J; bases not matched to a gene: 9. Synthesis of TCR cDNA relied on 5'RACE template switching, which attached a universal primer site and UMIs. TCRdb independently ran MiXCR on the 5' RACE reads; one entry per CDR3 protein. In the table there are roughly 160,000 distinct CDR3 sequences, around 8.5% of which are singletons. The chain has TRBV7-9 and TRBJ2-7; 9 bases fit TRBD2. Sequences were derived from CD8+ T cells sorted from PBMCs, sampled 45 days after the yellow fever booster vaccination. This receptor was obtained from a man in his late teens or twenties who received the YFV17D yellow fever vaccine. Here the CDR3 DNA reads TGTGCCAGCAGCACCGTTAGCGGGGGACAATACGAGCAGTACTTC. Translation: CASSTVSGGQYEQYF.